Shown below are 2 T cell receptor beta chains from a single sample sequenced in a study of control samples from healthy donors and cancer patients. Using immunoSEQ multiplex PCR, the repertoire was profiled, and TCRdb retains in-frame clones only, with some absent. This sample carries 100,000 to 120,000 clones, about four fifths of them seen once, and the ten largest clones take around 13%. Source material: blood. The receptors come from a woman in her forties or fifties in good health.

The rearrangement uses TRBV7-3 and TRBJ2-4, with a possible D match to TRBD2 (6 bases). The V gene lost 2 bases and the J gene lost 0 bases, with 17 bases spanning the gap. The CDR3 totals 18 residues. The germline V gene encodes CDR1 SGHTA and CDR2 FQGTGA. CDR3 sequence: CASSLFAPGGLAKNIQYF. The CDR3 nucleotides read TGTGCCAGCAGCTTATTTGCCCCCGGGGGTCTAGCCAAAAACATTCAGTACTTC.

The rearrangement joins TRBV15 to TRBJ1-2; no reliable D call. Trimming left V 0 bases short and J 5 bases short, with 7 bases between. The CDR3 is 13 amino acids. CDR1 LNHNV and CDR2 YYDKDF come from the germline V gene (reference sequence). In nucleotides, the CDR3 is TGTGCCACCAGCAGAGATGCCACTTATGGCTACACCTTC. Translating it yields CATSRDATYGYTF.